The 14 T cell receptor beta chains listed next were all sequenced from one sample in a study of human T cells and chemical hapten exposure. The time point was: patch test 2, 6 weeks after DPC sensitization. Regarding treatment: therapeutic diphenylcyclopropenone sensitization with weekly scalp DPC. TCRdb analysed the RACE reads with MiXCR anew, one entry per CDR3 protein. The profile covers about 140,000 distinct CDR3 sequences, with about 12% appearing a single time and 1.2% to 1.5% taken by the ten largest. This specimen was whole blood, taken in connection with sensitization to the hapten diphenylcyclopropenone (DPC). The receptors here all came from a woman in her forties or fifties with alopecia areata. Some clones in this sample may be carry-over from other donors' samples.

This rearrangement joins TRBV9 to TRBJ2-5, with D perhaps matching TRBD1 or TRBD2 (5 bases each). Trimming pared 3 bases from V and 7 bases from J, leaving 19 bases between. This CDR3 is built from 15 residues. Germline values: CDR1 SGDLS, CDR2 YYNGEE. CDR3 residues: CASSARSQGGGTQYF. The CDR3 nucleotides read TGTGCCAGCAGCGCCCGGAGCCAGGGCGGAGGGACCCAGTACTTC.

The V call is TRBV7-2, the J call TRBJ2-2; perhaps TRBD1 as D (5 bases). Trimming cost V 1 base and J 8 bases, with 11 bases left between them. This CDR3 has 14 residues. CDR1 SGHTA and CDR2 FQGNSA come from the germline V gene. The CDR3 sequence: CASSLGRVGGELFF. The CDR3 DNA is TGTGCCAGCAGCTTAGGCAGGGTAGGAGGGGAGCTGTTTTTT.

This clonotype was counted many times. The CDR3 loop is CASSLGDNYEQYF. In DNA, the CDR3 is TGTGCCAGCAGTCTCGGGGACAACTACGAGCAGTACTTC. The J gene is TRBJ2-7, the V gene TRBV12-3 or TRBV12-4; D might be TRBD1 (6 bases). Trimming removed 5 bases from V and 3 bases from J, with 11 bases in between. The CDR3 spans 13 residues.

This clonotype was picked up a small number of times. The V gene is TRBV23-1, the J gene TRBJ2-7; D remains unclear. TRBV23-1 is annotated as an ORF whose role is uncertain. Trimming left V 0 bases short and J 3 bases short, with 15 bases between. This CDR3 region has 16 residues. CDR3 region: CASSQSRKGWVYEQYF. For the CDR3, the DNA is TGCGCCAGCAGTCAATCACGAAAGGGTTGGGTCTACGAGCAGTACTTC.

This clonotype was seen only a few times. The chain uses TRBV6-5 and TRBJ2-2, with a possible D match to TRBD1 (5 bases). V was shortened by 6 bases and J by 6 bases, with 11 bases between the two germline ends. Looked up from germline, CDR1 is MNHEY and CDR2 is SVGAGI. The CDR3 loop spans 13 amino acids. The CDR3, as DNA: TGTGCCAGCAGCCCTGACAGTCCCGGGGAGCTGTTTTTT. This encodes CASSPDSPGELFF.

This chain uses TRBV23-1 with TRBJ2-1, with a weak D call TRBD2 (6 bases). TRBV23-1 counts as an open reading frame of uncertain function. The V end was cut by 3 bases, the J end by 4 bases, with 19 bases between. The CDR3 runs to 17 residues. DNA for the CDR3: TGCGCCAGCAGTCACTCCATGACTAGTTCTCGATACAATGAGCAGTTCTTC. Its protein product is CASSHSMTSSRYNEQFF.

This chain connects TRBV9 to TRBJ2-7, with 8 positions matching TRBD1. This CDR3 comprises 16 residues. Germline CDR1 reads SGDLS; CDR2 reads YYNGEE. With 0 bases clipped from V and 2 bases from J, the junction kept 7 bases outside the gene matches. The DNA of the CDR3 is TGTGCCAGCAGCGTAGGAGGACAGGGTTATACCTACGAGCAGTACTTC. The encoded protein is CASSVGGQGYTYEQYF.

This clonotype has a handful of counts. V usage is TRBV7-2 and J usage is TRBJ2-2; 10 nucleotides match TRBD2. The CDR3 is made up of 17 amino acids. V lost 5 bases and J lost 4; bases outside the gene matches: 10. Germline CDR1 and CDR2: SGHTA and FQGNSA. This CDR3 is CASSRESAGGPTGELFF. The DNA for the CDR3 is TGTGCCAGCAGCCGAGAGTCAGCGGGAGGGCCCACCGGGGAGCTGTTTTTT.

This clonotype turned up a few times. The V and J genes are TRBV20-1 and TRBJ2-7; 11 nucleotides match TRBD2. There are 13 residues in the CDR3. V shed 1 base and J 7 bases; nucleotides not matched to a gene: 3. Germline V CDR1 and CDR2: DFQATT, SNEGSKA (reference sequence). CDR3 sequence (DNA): TGCAGTGCTAGAGCGGGACTAGCGGCAGAGCAGTACTTC. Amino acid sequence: CSARAGLAAEQYF.

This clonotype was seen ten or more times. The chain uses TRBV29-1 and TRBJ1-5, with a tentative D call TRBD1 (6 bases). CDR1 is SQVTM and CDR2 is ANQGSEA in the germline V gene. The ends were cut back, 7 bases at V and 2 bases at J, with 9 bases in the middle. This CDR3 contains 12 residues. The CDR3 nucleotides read TGCAGCGGACAGGATGGCAATCAGCCCCAGCATTTT. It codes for CSGQDGNQPQHF. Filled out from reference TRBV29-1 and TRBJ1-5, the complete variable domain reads SAVISQKPSRDICQRGTSLTIQCQVDSQVTMMFWYRQQPGQSLTLIATANQGSEATYESGFVIDKFPISRPNLTFSTLTVSNMSPEDSSIYLCSGQDGNQPQHFGDGTRLSIL.

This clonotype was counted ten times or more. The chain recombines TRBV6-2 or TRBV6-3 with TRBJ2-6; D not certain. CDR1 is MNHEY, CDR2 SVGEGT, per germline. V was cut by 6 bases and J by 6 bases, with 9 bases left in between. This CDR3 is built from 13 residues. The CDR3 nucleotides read TGTGCCAGCAGAAGACTGGAGGCCAACGTCCTGACTTTC. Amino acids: CASRRLEANVLTF.

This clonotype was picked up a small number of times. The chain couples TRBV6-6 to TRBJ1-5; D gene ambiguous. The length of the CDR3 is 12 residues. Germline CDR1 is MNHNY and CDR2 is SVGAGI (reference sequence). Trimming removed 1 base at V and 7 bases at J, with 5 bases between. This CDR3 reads CASSYWGQPQHF. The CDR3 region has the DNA TGTGCCAGCAGTTACTGGGGACAGCCCCAGCATTTT.

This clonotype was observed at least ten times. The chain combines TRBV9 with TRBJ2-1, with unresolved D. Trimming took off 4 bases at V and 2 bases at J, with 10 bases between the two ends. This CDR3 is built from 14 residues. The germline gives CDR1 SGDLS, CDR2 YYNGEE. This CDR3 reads CASSPDGAYNEQFF. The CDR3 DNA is TGTGCCAGCAGCCCCGATGGGGCCTACAATGAGCAGTTCTTC.

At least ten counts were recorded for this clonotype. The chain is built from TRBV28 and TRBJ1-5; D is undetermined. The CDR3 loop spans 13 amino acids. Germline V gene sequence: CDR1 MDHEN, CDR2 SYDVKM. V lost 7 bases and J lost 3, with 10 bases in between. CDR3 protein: CASTGSYNQPQHF. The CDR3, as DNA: TGTGCCAGCACGGGTTCTTACAATCAGCCCCAGCATTTT.